These T cell receptor beta chains were read from a single sample in a study of human T cells and chemical hapten exposure. One entry per CDR3 protein results from TCRdb running MiXCR on the RACE reads. The sample carries 60,000 to 70,000 distinct CDR3 sequences, 11% recorded once. Sequenced here: whole blood, sampled in connection with sensitization to the hapten diphenylcyclopropenone (DPC). Receptor source: a woman between 45 and 60 years old with alopecia areata. Some clones in this sample may be carry-over from other donors' samples. Both conserved end residues are part of each CDR3. Fields, in order: V gene, D gene, J gene, CDR3 protein. D genes are given only for firm matches.

V: TRBV29-1
D: -
J: TRBJ2-5
CDR3: CSVESAQETQYF

V: TRBV28
D: -
J: TRBJ2-6
CDR3: CASSLDLSGANVLTF

V: TRBV6-5
D: -
J: TRBJ1-1
CDR3: CASKVNTEAFF

V: TRBV29-1
D: -
J: TRBJ2-3
CDR3: CSARATDTQYF

V: TRBV29-1
D: -
J: TRBJ1-4
CDR3: CSVAENEKLFF

V: TRBV3-1
D: -
J: TRBJ2-2
CDR3: CASSQGLGGELFF

V: TRBV28
D: -
J: TRBJ2-5
CDR3: CASSIRAGGKTQYF

V: TRBV7-8
D: -
J: TRBJ2-1
CDR3: CASSLVVGAYNEQFF

V: TRBV5-1
D: -
J: TRBJ1-2
CDR3: CASSVTQGGYGYTF

V: TRBV29-1
D: TRBD1
J: TRBJ1-1
CDR3: CSVGDRSEAFF

V: TRBV20-1
D: -
J: TRBJ1-4
CDR3: CSARGRTNEKLFF

V: TRBV20-1
D: TRBD2
J: TRBJ2-7
CDR3: CSALAGDSYERYF

V: TRBV5-4
D: -
J: TRBJ1-6
CDR3: CASSLGGAGAYNSPLHF

V: TRBV20-1
D: -
J: TRBJ1-2
CDR3: CSAAPPSGYTF

V: TRBV7-2
D: TRBD1
J: TRBJ2-1
CDR3: CASRDRDYNEQFF

V: TRBV29-1
D: -
J: TRBJ2-7
CDR3: CSVVWGRYEQYF

V: TRBV20-1
D: TRBD2
J: TRBJ2-1
CDR3: CSARDLTSGTYNEQFF

V: TRBV20-1
D: TRBD1
J: TRBJ1-3
CDR3: CSARSGTGGGGNTIYF

V: TRBV28
D: -
J: TRBJ2-3
CDR3: CASSLSNMGAADTQYF

V: TRBV10-2
D: -
J: TRBJ2-7
CDR3: CASSLVRTYEQYF

V: TRBV7-6
D: TRBD1
J: TRBJ1-4
CDR3: CASSSGQNNEKLFF

V: TRBV18
D: TRBD2
J: TRBJ2-5
CDR3: CASSRGLAGEETQYF

V: TRBV28
D: -
J: TRBJ1-1
CDR3: CASSSDKEGYTEAFF

V: TRBV6-2/TRBV6-3
D: -
J: TRBJ1-2
CDR3: CASSSRANYGYTF

V: TRBV7-2
D: -
J: TRBJ1-4
CDR3: CASSPVATNEKLFF

V: TRBV9
D: -
J: TRBJ2-2
CDR3: CASSGGDQSANTGELFF

V: TRBV7-9
D: -
J: TRBJ2-4
CDR3: CASSLSYRGTKNIQYF

V: TRBV11-1
D: -
J: TRBJ2-7
CDR3: CASSRRLDSYEQYF

V: TRBV7-8
D: -
J: TRBJ2-1
CDR3: CASSILSGSSYNEQFF

V: TRBV27
D: TRBD1
J: TRBJ2-7
CDR3: CASSSKTGLEQYF

V: TRBV2
D: TRBD1
J: TRBJ1-5
CDR3: CASRSTGVSQPQHF

V: TRBV11-2
D: TRBD2
J: TRBJ2-3
CDR3: CASSLVAGHPDTQYF

V: TRBV12-3/TRBV12-4
D: -
J: TRBJ1-3
CDR3: CASSPGQSGNTIYF

V: TRBV5-5
D: -
J: TRBJ1-4
CDR3: CASRPWGTNEKLFF

V: TRBV5-1
D: TRBD1
J: TRBJ1-1
CDR3: CASSATGGLTEAFF

V: TRBV28
D: TRBD2
J: TRBJ2-7
CDR3: CASSFTLPGLTYEQYF

V: TRBV9
D: -
J: TRBJ1-1
CDR3: CASRSMNTEAFF